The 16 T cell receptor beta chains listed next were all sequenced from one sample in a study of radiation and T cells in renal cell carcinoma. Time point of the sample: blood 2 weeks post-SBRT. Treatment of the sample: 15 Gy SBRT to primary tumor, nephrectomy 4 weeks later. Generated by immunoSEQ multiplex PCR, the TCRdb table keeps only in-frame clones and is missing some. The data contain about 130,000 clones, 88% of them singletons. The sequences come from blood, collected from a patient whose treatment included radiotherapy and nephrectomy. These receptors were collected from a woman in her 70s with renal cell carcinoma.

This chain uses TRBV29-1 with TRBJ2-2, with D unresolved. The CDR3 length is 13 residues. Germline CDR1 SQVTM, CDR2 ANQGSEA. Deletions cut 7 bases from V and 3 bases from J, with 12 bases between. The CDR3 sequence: CSGRKRYTGELFF. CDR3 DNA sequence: TGCAGCGGGCGTAAGCGTTACACCGGGGAGCTGTTTTTT.

This CDR3 reads CASSWGQGVDNSPLHF. DNA for the CDR3: TGCGCCAGCAGTTGGGGACAGGGCGTGGATAATTCACCCCTCCACTTT. This sequence joins TRBV5-1 and TRBJ1-6, with TRBD1 matching 9 bases. Germline CDR1 and CDR2: SGHRS and YFSETQ. CDR3 length: 16 residues. J was trimmed by 5 bases and V by 5 bases; bases with no gene match: 8. The full variable domain, completed using reference TRBV5-1 and TRBJ1-6, is KAGVTQTPRYLIKTRGQQVTLSCSPISGHRSVSWYQQTPGQGLQFLFEYFSETQRNKGNFPGRFSGRQFSNSRSEMNVSTLELGDSALYLCASSWGQGVDNSPLHFGNGTRLTVT.

The CDR3 coding sequence is TGCAGCGTTGAAGGGGTCAATCAGCCCCAGCATTTT. Its translation is CSVEGVNQPQHF. The chain is built from TRBV29-1 and TRBJ1-5; D uncertain. Trimming removed 1 base from V and 3 bases from J, with 4 bases in between. The germline gives CDR1 SQVTM, CDR2 ANQGSEA. CDR3 size: 12 residues.

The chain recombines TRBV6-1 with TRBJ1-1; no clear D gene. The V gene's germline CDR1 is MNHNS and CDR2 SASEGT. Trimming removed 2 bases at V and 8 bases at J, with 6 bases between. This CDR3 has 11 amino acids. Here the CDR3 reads CASSELDEAFF. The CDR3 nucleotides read TGTGCCAGCAGTGAATTGGACGAAGCTTTCTTT.

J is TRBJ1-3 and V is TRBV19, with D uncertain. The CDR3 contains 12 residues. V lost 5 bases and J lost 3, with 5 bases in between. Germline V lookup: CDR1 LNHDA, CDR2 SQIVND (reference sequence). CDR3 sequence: CASSGFGNTIYF. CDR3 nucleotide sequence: TGTGCCAGTAGTGGGTTTGGAAACACCATATATTTT.

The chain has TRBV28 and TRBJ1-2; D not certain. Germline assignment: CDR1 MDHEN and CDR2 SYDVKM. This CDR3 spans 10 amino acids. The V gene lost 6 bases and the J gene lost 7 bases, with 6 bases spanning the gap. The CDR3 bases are TGTGCCAGCAGCGGCCGTGGCTACACCTTC. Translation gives CASSGRGYTF.

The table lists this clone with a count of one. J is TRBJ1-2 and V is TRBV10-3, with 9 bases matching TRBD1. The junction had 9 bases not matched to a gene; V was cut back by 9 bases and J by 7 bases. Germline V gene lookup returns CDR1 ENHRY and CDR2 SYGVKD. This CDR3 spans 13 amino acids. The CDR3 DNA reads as TGTGCCATGTCAGACAGGGGGTCTAGTGGCTACACCTTC. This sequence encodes CAMSDRGSSGYTF.

In DNA, the CDR3 is TGTGCCAGCAGTTTGTCCATGGCAGGCAATCAGCCCCAGCATTTT. Its protein is CASSLSMAGNQPQHF. The chain is built from TRBV28 and TRBJ1-5, with unresolved D. Looked up from germline, CDR1 is MDHEN and CDR2 is SYDVKM. Trimming took off 3 bases at V and 2 bases at J, with 11 bases between the two ends. The CDR3 runs to 15 residues. The full variable domain, completed using reference TRBV28 and TRBJ1-5, is DVKVTQSSRYLVKRTGEKVFLECVQDMDHENMFWYRQDPGLGLRLIYFSYDVKMKEKGDIPEGYSVSREKKERFSLILESASTNQTSMYLCASSLSMAGNQPQHFGDGTRLSIL.

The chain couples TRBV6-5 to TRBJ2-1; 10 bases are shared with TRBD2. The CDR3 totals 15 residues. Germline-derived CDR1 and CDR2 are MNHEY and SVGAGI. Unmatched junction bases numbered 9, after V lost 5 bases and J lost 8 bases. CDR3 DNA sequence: TGTGCCAGCAGTCCGTGGATTAGCGGGGGGCATGAGCAGTTCTTC. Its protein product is CASSPWISGGHEQFF.

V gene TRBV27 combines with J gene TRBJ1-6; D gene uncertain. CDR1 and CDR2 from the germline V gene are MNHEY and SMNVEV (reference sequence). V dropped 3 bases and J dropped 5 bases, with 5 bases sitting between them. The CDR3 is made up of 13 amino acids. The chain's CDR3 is CASSFADNSPLHF. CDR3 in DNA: TGTGCCAGCAGTTTTGCAGATAATTCACCCCTCCACTTT.

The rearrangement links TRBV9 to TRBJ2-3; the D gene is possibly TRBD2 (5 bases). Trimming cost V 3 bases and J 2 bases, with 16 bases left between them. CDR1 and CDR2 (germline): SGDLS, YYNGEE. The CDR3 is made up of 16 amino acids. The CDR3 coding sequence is TGTGCCAGCAGCGCGCAAGCGGCATCACCCACAGATACGCAGTATTTT. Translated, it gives CASSAQAASPTDTQYF.

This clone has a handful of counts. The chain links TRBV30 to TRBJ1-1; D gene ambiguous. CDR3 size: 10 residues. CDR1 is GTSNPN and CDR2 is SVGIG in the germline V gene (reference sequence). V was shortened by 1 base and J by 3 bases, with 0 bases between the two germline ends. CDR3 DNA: TGTGCCTGGAGTGACACTGAAGCTTTCTTT. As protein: CAWSDTEAFF.

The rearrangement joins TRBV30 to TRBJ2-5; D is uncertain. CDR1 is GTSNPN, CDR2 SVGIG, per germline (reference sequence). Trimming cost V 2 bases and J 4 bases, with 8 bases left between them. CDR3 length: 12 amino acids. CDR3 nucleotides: TGTGCCTGGAGTTCAGGTTCAGAGACCCAGTACTTC. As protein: CAWSSGSETQYF. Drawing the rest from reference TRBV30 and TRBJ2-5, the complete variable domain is SQTIHQWPATLVQPVGSPLSLECTVEGTSNPNLYWYRQAAGRGLQLLFYSVGIGQISSEVPQNLSASRPQDRQFILSSKKLLLSDSGFYLCAWSSGSETQYFGPGTRLLVL.

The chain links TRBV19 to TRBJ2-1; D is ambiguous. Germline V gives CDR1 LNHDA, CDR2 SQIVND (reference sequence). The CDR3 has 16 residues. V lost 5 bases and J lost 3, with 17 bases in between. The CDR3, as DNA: TGTGCCAGTAGTCAGATAGAGGTAGGGAACTACAATGAGCAGTTCTTC. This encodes CASSQIEVGNYNEQFF.

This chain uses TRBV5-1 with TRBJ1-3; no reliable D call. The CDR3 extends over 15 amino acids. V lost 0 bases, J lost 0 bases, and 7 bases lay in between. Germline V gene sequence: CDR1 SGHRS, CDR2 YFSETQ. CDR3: CASSLVGVSGNTIYF. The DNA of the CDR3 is TGCGCCAGCAGCTTGGTTGGGGTCTCTGGAAACACCATATATTTT.

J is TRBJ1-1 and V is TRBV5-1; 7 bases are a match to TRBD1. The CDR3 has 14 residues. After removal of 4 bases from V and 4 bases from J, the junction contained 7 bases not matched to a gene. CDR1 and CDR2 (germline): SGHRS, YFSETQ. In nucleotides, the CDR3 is TGCGCCAGCAGCACGCGACAGGGCAGCACTGAAGCTTTCTTT. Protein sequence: CASSTRQGSTEAFF.